This T cell receptor beta chain was retrieved from a study of CD8 T cells in Susac syndrome. There are a few counts of this clonotype. The RNA, about 0.45 to 1 ug, was put through reverse transcription using random hexamers. Amplification of TCR beta CDR3 across 54 Vbeta and 13 Jbeta was performed with immunoSEQ multiplex PCR. TCRdb reprocessed the immunoSEQ multiplex PCR reads with MiXCR, giving one entry per CDR3 protein. The data hold under 300,000 distinct CDR3 sequences, with almost 97% observed a single time. The V and J ends lost 2 bases and 1 base respectively, with 2 bases between them. The CDR3 is 12 amino acids. Germline loops: CDR1 LGHDT, CDR2 YNNKEL (reference sequence).

The clonotype was recovered from a human donor with Susac syndrome. Sequenced material: CD4+ T cells from PBMCs. The V call is TRBV3-1, the J call TRBJ1-1; D is undetermined. CDR3 sequence (DNA): TGTGCCAGCAGCCAATCGAACACTGAAGCTTTCTTT. Residues: CASSQSNTEAFF.